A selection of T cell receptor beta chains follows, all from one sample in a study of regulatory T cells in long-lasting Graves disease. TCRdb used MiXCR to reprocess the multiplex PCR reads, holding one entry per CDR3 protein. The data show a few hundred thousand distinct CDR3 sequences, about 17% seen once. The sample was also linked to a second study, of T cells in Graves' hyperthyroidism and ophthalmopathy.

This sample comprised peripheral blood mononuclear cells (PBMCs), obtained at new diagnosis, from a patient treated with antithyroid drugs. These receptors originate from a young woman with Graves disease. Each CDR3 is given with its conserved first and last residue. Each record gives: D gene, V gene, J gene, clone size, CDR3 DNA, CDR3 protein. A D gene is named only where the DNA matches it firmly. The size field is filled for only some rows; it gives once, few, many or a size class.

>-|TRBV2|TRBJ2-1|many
TGTGCCAGCAGTGCGACTAGGGGCAATGAGCAGTTCTTC
CASSATRGNEQFF
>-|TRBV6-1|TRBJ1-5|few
TGTGCCAGCAGTGATTTCATTGGGGGAGGCAATCAGCCCCAGCATTTT
CASSDFIGGGNQPQHF
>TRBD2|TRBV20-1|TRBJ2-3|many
TGCAGTGCTAGAGTGGGACTAGCGGGAAGGGCAGATACGCAGTATTTT
CSARVGLAGRADTQYF
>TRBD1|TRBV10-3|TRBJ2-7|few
TGTGCCAGCAGCGCCCAAGACAGGGTACGCGAGCAGTACTTC
CASSAQDRVREQYF
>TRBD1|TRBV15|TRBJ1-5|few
TGTGCCACCAGCACCTGGGGACAGGGGAATCAGCCCCAGCATTTT
CATSTWGQGNQPQHF
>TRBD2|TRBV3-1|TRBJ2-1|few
TGTGCCAGCAGCCACGATAGCGGGAGGCCCCCCTACAATGAGCAGTTCTTC
CASSHDSGRPPYNEQFF
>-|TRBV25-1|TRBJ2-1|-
TGTGCCAGCAGTGAAGAGACAGGCCCCAATGAGCAGTTCTTC
CASSEETGPNEQFF
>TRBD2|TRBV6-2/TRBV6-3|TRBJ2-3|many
TGTGCCAGCAGTGAAGCGGTAGCGGGAGGGCCTAGGCGCACAGATACGCAGTATTTT
CASSEAVAGGPRRTDTQYF
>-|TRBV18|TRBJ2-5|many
TGTGCCAGCTCACCGACCGCGGGAGAGACCCAGTACTTC
CASSPTAGETQYF
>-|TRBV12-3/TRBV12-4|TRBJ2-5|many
TGTGCCAGCAGCCGCAGGGATTGGGAGACCCAGTACTTC
CASSRRDWETQYF
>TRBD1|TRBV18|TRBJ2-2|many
TGTGCCAGCTCACCGCCCGACAGGGTTTCTACCGGGGAGCTGTTTTTT
CASSPPDRVSTGELFF
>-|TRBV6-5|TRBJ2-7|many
TGTGCCAGCAGTTACGGAGGGGTCTACGAGCAGTACTTC
CASSYGGVYEQYF
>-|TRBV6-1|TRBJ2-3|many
TGTGCCAGCAGTCGACAGGGAGGGCCACAAGATACGCAGTATTTT
CASSRQGGPQDTQYF
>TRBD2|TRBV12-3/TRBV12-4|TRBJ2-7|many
TGTGCCAGCAGTCCTAGCCCCGGGACGGCGGGAGTCGGGCAGTACTTC
CASSPSPGTAGVGQYF
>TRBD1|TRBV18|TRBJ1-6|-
TGTGCCAGCTCAAAGGAACAGGGGTATAATTCACCCCTCCACTTT
CASSKEQGYNSPLHF
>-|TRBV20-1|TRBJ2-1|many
TGCAGTGCTCCTAACGGGAACGGGACCTACAATGAGCAGTTCTTC
CSAPNGNGTYNEQFF
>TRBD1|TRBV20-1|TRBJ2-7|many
TGCAGTGCTAGAGATCCGGGGGGACAGGGGGCTTATTACGAGCAGTACTTC
CSARDPGGQGAYYEQYF
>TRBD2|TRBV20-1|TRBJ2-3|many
TGTTCCTTCCCGCGGCTAGCGGGAGGCCCTTATACGCAGTATTTT
CSFPRLAGGPYTQYF
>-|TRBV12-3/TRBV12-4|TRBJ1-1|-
TGTGCCAGCACCCCAGGTGCGATGAACACTGAAGCTTTCTTT
CASTPGAMNTEAFF
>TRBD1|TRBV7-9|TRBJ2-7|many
TGTGCCAGCAGCTTAGCGCTGGGACAGGGGTACGAGCAGTACTTC
CASSLALGQGYEQYF
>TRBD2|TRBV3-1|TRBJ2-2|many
TGTGCCAGCAGCCCGTTGGCTAGCGGGACCGGGGAGCTGTTTTTT
CASSPLASGTGELFF
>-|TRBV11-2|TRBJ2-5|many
TGTGCCAGCAGCACCTTTGTCAGAGAGGCCCAGTACTTC
CASSTFVREAQYF
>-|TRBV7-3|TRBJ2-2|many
TGTGCCAGCAGCCCGAACGCGGTGGGGAACACCGGGGAGCTGTTTTTT
CASSPNAVGNTGELFF
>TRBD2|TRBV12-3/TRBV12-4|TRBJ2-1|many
TGTGCCAGCAGTTCTAGCGGGAGTCGAAATGAGCAGTTCTTC
CASSSSGSRNEQFF
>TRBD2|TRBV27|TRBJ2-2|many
TGTGCCAGTAGGATAGCGGGAGGTCCCACCGGGGAGCTGTTTTTT
CASRIAGGPTGELFF
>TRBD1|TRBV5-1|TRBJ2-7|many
TGCGCCAGCAGCTTGGCCGAGACAGGGTTGGTATACGAGCAGTACTTC
CASSLAETGLVYEQYF
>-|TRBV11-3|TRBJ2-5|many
TGTGCCAGCGCAGCCCAAGAGACCCAGTACTTC
CASAAQETQYF
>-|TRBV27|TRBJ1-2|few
TGTGCCAGCAGTCCAGGAGAAGGGAAGGGGTTTAACTATGGCTACACCTTC
CASSPGEGKGFNYGYTF
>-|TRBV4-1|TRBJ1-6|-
TGCGCCAGCAGCCAAGAATACAATGAGTTTTCACCCCTCCACTTT
CASSQEYNEFSPLHF
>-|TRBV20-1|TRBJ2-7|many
TGCAGTGCTAGCGGTAGATCCTACGAGCAGTACTTC
CSASGRSYEQYF
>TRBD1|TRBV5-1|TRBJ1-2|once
TGCGCCAGCAACGCACCCGAAACAGAGGGGGCAGAGAGTCGGGGCTACACCTTC
CASNAPETEGAESRGYTF
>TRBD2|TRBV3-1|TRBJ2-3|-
TGTGCCAGCAGCCACCTGGGTAGCGGGAGCAGAAGAGCAGATACGCAGTATTTT
CASSHLGSGSRRADTQYF
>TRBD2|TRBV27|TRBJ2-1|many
TGTGCCAGCAGTCACCTGCCGGGACTAGCGGGAGGGGAGGCTCACAATGAGCAGTTCTTC
CASSHLPGLAGGEAHNEQFF
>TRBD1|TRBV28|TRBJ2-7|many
TGTGCCAGCAGCCTTAGGCGAAAATTTTTCCCGGGACAGATCCCCTACGAGCAGTACTTC
CASSLRRKFFPGQIPYEQYF
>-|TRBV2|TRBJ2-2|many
TGTGCCAGGGGGGACGACGGGGCTGCCGGGGAGCTGTTTTTT
CARGDDGAAGELFF